These T cell receptor beta chains were read from a single sample in a study of a mutant IDH1 vaccine in newly diagnosed glioma. Antigens of these TCRs are unknown. Assay used: immunoSEQ multiplex PCR; TCRdb lists only in-frame clones, some missing. The sample contains 30,000 to 40,000 clones, approximately 89% of which appear only once. Specimen: PBMCs, collected from a glioma patient whose treatment included an IDH1 peptide vaccine. The receptors derive from a man aged 40-49 years with glioma. The CDR3 runs from the conserved cysteine through the conserved F or W. A D gene is named only where the DNA matches it firmly. Only part of the rows carry a size: once, few, many, or a class if the clone is expanded.

- | TRBD2 | TRBJ2-1 | TRBV18 | CASSPLISGGYNEQFF | TGTGCCAGCTCACCACTAATAAGCGGGGGTTACAATGAGCAGTTCTTC
- | - | TRBJ1-6 | TRBV4-1 | CASSQAPTGGNSPLHF | TGCGCCAGCAGCCAAGCCCCCACGGGAGGAAATTCACCCCTCCACTTT
- | - | TRBJ2-2 | TRBV5-1 | CASSFQGTGELFF | TGCGCCAGCAGCTTCCAGGGGACCGGGGAGCTGTTTTTT
- | - | TRBJ1-5 | TRBV21-1 | CASSKHTRTGDPTYSNQPQHF | TGTGCCAGCAGCAAACATACGAGGACAGGGGACCCAACATATAGCAATCAGCCCCAGCATTTT
- | - | TRBJ1-2 | TRBV19 | CASSILGQGDYGYTF | TGTGCCAGTAGTATACTGGGGCAGGGTGACTATGGCTACACCTTC
- | - | TRBJ2-2 | TRBV7-2 | CASSPTPGAANTGELFF | TGTGCCAGCAGCCCTACCCCCGGGGCAGCCAACACCGGGGAGCTGTTTTTT
- | - | TRBJ1-1 | TRBV5-1 | CASSLAGGLNTEAFF | TGCGCCAGCAGCTTGGCCGGGGGCCTGAACACTGAAGCTTTCTTT
- | TRBD1 | TRBJ2-7 | TRBV28 | CASSPAGTGLREQYF | TGTGCCAGCAGCCCGGCCGGGACAGGACTGAGAGAGCAGTACTTC
once | - | TRBJ1-2 | TRBV5-6 | CASSPGRNPYGYTF | TGTGCCAGCAGCCCAGGCAGGAACCCCTATGGCTACACCTTC
- | - | TRBJ2-1 | TRBV7-9 | CASSTVGPQRNEQFF | TGTGCCAGCAGCACGGTAGGGCCTCAGAGGAATGAGCAGTTCTTC
- | TRBD2 | TRBJ2-3 | TRBV6-4 | CASSPQAGGAETQYF | TGTGCCAGCAGCCCTCAGGCGGGGGGGGCAGAAACGCAGTATTTT
- | TRBD1 | TRBJ1-6 | TRBV19 | CASKNQGANSPLHF | TGTGCCAGTAAAAACCAGGGGGCAAATTCACCCCTCCACTTT
- | - | TRBJ1-2 | TRBV6-5 | CASSYSRGGGYTF | TGTGCCAGCAGTTACTCGAGGGGCGGCGGCTACACCTTC
- | - | TRBJ1-1 | TRBV7-9 | CASSPHGTEAFF | TGTGCCAGCAGCCCCCATGGTACTGAAGCTTTCTTT
- | - | TRBJ2-1 | TRBV4-2 | CASSQGGPSYNEQFF | TGTGCCAGCAGCCAAGGTGGTCCCTCCTACAATGAGCAGTTCTTC
- | - | TRBJ1-2 | TRBV5-1 | CASSSLDGGGYGYTF | TGCGCCAGCAGCTCGCTCGACGGGGGAGGCTATGGCTACACCTTC
- | - | TRBJ1-1 | TRBV2 | CASSEQLPPNSEAFF | TGTGCCAGCAGTGAACAGCTACCTCCGAACAGTGAAGCTTTCTTT
- | TRBD1 | TRBJ2-5 | TRBV11-2 | CASSLDPGGAETQYF | TGTGCCAGCAGCTTAGATCCAGGGGGCGCGGAGACCCAGTACTTC
- | - | TRBJ2-5 | TRBV5-1 | CASSRGAEGETQYF | TGCGCCAGCAGCCGCGGGGCCGAGGGGGAGACCCAGTACTTC
once | - | TRBJ1-5 | TRBV28 | CATGEGDQPQHF | TGTGCCACTGGGGAGGGGGATCAGCCCCAGCATTTT
- | TRBD1 | TRBJ1-4 | TRBV5-1 | CASSWTGQGASELFF | TGCGCCAGCAGCTGGACAGGACAGGGGGCCTCGGAATTGTTTTTT
once | - | TRBJ1-1 | TRBV9 | CASSVAPGTEAFF | TGTGCCAGCAGCGTAGCCCCAGGCACTGAAGCTTTCTTT
- | - | TRBJ1-3 | TRBV16 | CASSHKSSGNTIYF | TGTGCCAGCAGCCACAAATCGTCTGGAAACACCATATATTTT
- | TRBD1 | TRBJ2-5 | TRBV30 | CAWRAPGGGETQYF | TGTGCCTGGAGAGCCCCAGGGGGCGGAGAGACCCAGTACTTC
- | - | TRBJ2-1 | TRBV5-1 | CASSPGAGNYNEQFF | TGCGCCAGCAGCCCGGGAGCGGGTAACTACAATGAGCAGTTCTTC
- | - | TRBJ1-5 | TRBV12-2 | CASRLEQEGQGQLNQPQHF | TGTGCAAGTCGCTTAGAGCAGGAGGGACAGGGGCAATTGAATCAGCCCCAGCATTTT
- | TRBD2 | TRBJ2-2 | TRBV28 | CASSYDLAGERVTGELFF | TGTGCCAGCAGTTACGACTTAGCGGGAGAAAGGGTCACCGGGGAGCTGTTTTTT
- | - | TRBJ2-5 | TRBV5-4 | CASRLDLLGETQYF | TGTGCCAGCAGGTTGGACCTATTGGGCGAGACCCAGTACTTC
- | TRBD1 | TRBJ1-5 | TRBV19 | CASNNPGQGRNQPQHF | TGTGCCAGTAACAACCCGGGACAGGGCCGAAATCAGCCCCAGCATTTT